One sample yielded the 28 T cell receptor beta chains listed below, sequenced in a study of shared clonotypes between healthy human individuals. Assay used: immunoSEQ multiplex PCR; TCRdb lists only in-frame clones, some missing. The data show about 2.4 million clones, under 95% seen once. Material: naive CD4+ T cells from PBMCs. Subset meaning: CD45RA+ positively selected. These receptors were collected from a man between 18 and 29 years old in good health. Some clones in this sample may be carry-over from other donors' samples.

This chain uses TRBV5-1 with TRBJ2-3; 13 bases map to TRBD2. This CDR3 has 15 residues. V shed 3 bases, J shed 9 bases, and the junction held 7 bases outside the gene matches. CDR1 and CDR2 (germline): SGHRS, YFSETQ. In DNA, the CDR3 is TGCGCCAGCAGCTCAGCCGGGACTAGCGGGAAAACGCAGTATTTT. Encoded protein: CASSSAGTSGKTQYF.

The chain employs TRBV7-9 and TRBJ1-1; D may be TRBD1 (6 bases). With 1 base removed from V and 4 bases from J, the gap between germline ends came to 13 bases. Germline-derived CDR1 and CDR2 are SEHNR and FQNEAQ (reference sequence). This CDR3 spans 15 amino acids. The CDR3 region is CASSLGASGATEAFF. The CDR3 bases are TGTGCCAGCAGCTTAGGAGCCTCAGGGGCCACTGAAGCTTTCTTT.

The J gene is TRBJ1-1, the V gene TRBV28; a weak D match, TRBD1 (5 bases). The V end lost 1 base, the J end lost 5 bases, and 14 bases lay between the germline ends. Germline assignment: CDR1 MDHEN and CDR2 SYDVKM. The length of the CDR3 is 15 residues. The CDR3 protein is CASSLYGAPRTEAFF. The CDR3 DNA is TGTGCCAGCAGTTTATACGGGGCCCCAAGGACTGAAGCTTTCTTT.

Points on this clone: Other DNA sequences in the same sample also yield this CDR3. The gene calls are TRBV18 and TRBJ1-4; the match to TRBD1 covers 9 bases. V gave up 3 bases and J gave up 4 bases; unmatched junction bases: 3. Germline V CDR1 and CDR2: KGHSH, LQKENI. The CDR3 sequence is 15 residues long. CDR3 coding DNA: TGTGCCAGCTCACCCCCGGGACAGGGTAATGAAAAACTGTTTTTT. This encodes CASSPPGQGNEKLFF. Full variable domain (missing parts from reference TRBV18 and TRBJ1-4): NAGVMQNPRHLVRRRGQEARLRCSPMKGHSHVYWYRQLPEEGLKFMVYLQKENIIDESGMPKERFSAEFPKEGPSILRIQQVVRGDSAAYFCASSPPGQGNEKLFFGSGTQLSVL.

The gene calls are TRBV6-1 and TRBJ1-2; D is uncertain. The V end was cut by 0 bases, the J end by 3 bases, with 14 bases between. Germline CDR1 is MNHNS and CDR2 is SASEGT. The CDR3 is 16 residues long. This chain's CDR3 is CASSEAPAAGHYGYTF. The CDR3 region has the DNA TGTGCCAGCAGTGAAGCGCCAGCGGCAGGCCACTATGGCTACACCTTC.

Notes on this clone: This specimen includes other DNA sequences encoding the same CDR3. V is TRBV5-1 and J is TRBJ1-5; 9 positions agree with TRBD1. With V trimmed by 4 bases and J by 10 bases, 9 bases remained unmatched. The CDR3 spans 14 residues. Germline assignment: CDR1 SGHRS and CDR2 YFSETQ. CDR3 DNA sequence: TGCGCCAGCAGCCCGGGACAGGGCGGAGAACCCCAGCATTTT. Its protein product is CASSPGQGGEPQHF.

The rearrangement links TRBV12-5 to TRBJ1-1; 7 bases are a match to TRBD1. Germline V lookup: CDR1 LGHNT, CDR2 FRNRAP. This CDR3 has 16 amino acids. J gave up 5 bases and V 0 bases, and 9 bases lay outside the gene matches. CDR3 sequence: CASGLVRGDRVTEAFF. For the CDR3, the DNA is TGTGCTAGTGGTTTGGTACGTGGAGACAGGGTGACTGAAGCTTTCTTT.

This chain connects TRBV5-1 to TRBJ2-7; 8 nucleotides line up with TRBD1. The length of the CDR3 is 17 residues. V gave up 0 bases and J gave up 1 base; unmatched junction bases: 9. The germline gives CDR1 SGHRS, CDR2 YFSETQ. CDR3 coding DNA: TGCGCCAGCAGCTTGGACCTCCGACAGGGGCCATCCTACGAGCAGTACTTC. It encodes CASSLDLRQGPSYEQYF.

In regard to this clone: Additional DNA sequences in this sample encode the identical CDR3. CDR3 sequence reads: CATSRIRETQYF. In nucleotides, the CDR3 is TGTGCCACCAGCCGTATCCGAGAGACCCAGTACTTC. The V gene is TRBV15, the J gene TRBJ2-5; no clear D. Germline values: CDR1 LNHNV, CDR2 YYDKDF (reference sequence). The CDR3 has 12 residues. V lost 5 bases and J lost 4, with 8 bases in between. The complete variable domain, with remaining parts taken from reference TRBV15 and TRBJ2-5, reads DAMVIQNPRYQVTQFGKPVTLSCSQTLNHNVMYWYQQKSSQAPKLLFHYYDKDFNNEADTPDNFQSRRPNTSFCFLDIRSPGLGDTAMYLCATSRIRETQYFGPGTRLLVL.

This rearrangement joins TRBV7-8 to TRBJ1-1; D is undetermined. This CDR3 is built from 13 residues. The V and J ends lost 1 base and 13 bases respectively, with 16 bases between them. Germline assignment: CDR1 SGHVS and CDR2 FQNEAQ. CDR3 bases: TGTGCCAGCAGCTTAGGCGGGCTGATGCCTCTTTTCTTT. The encoded protein is CASSLGGLMPLFF.

The V call is TRBV10-1, the J call TRBJ2-7, with a tentative D call TRBD1 (5 bases). The CDR3 loop spans 14 amino acids. V was pared by 0 bases and J by 1 base, with 7 bases between. Germline CDR1 WNHNN, CDR2 SYGVQD (reference sequence). CDR3 loop: CASSESTDSYEQYF. CDR3 DNA: TGCGCCAGCAGTGAGTCGACAGATTCCTACGAGCAGTACTTC.

The gene calls are TRBV28 and TRBJ2-7; D could derive from TRBD1 or TRBD2 (6 bases each). Trimming took 7 bases from V and 0 from J, leaving 16 bases between them. The CDR3 spans 15 residues. Per the germline V gene, CDR1 is MDHEN and CDR2 is SYDVKM. The CDR3 nucleotides are TGTGCCAGCACCCCGGGGGACAAGAGCTCCTACGAGCAGTACTTC. Its translation: CASTPGDKSSYEQYF.

V is TRBV2 and J is TRBJ2-2; 8 nucleotides match TRBD2. Losses at the gene ends were 9 bases for V and 0 bases for J; bases not matched to a gene: 12. CDR1 is SNHLY and CDR2 is FYNNEI in the germline V gene. This CDR3 has 17 amino acids. The CDR3 protein is CARKYPLAGTNTGELFF. CDR3 nucleotide sequence: TGTGCCAGGAAGTACCCCTTAGCGGGGACGAACACCGGGGAGCTGTTTTTT. Variable domain in full (rest from reference TRBV2 and TRBJ2-2): EPEVTQTPSHQVTQMGQEVILRCVPISNHLYFYWYRQILGQKVEFLVSFYNNEISEKSEIFDDQFSVERPDGSNFTLKIRSTKLEDSAMYFCARKYPLAGTNTGELFFGEGSRLTVL.

The chain joins TRBV11-2 to TRBJ2-5, with 8 bases fitting TRBD2. CDR3 length: 16 amino acids. CDR1 and CDR2 (germline): SGHAT, FQNNGV. The junction had 9 bases not matched to a gene; V was cut back by 1 base and J by 5 bases. The CDR3 reads CASSLVAGIFRETQYF. The CDR3 region has the DNA TGTGCCAGCAGCTTAGTAGCGGGGATATTTCGGGAGACCCAGTACTTC.

The rearrangement links TRBV11-2 to TRBJ2-7; TRBD2 aligns across 9 bases. This CDR3 has 16 amino acids. The trim removed 1 base at V and 3 bases at J, leaving 7 bases unmatched. CDR1 and CDR2 (germline): SGHAT, FQNNGV. The CDR3 reads CASSLVGSGSIYEQYF. The CDR3 DNA reads as TGTGCCAGCAGCTTAGTTGGTAGCGGGAGTATCTACGAGCAGTACTTC.

V gene TRBV28 combines with J gene TRBJ1-1; no clear D gene. The CDR3 runs 14 residues. Germline values: CDR1 MDHEN, CDR2 SYDVKM. Deletions cut 7 bases from V and 4 bases from J, with 16 bases between. The chain's CDR3 is CASTHSLGITEAFF. The CDR3 region has the DNA TGTGCCAGCACCCACAGTCTGGGGATCACTGAAGCTTTCTTT.

V and J are TRBV6-1 and TRBJ2-2; 11 bases match TRBD2. The CDR3 is 17 amino acids. V trimming: 3 bases; J trimming: 2 bases; junction bases outside the gene matches: 5. Germline CDR1 and CDR2: MNHNS and SASEGT. The CDR3 DNA sequence: TGTGCCAGCAGTGATCCGGGACTAGCGGATAACACCGGGGAGCTGTTTTTT. It is translated as CASSDPGLADNTGELFF.

The genes are TRBV29-1 and TRBJ2-3, with 10 bases that match TRBD2. V lost 7 bases, J lost 2 bases, and 9 bases stayed unmatched. This CDR3 has 15 amino acids. Germline V gives CDR1 SQVTM, CDR2 ANQGSEA. CDR3 residues: CSEGPLAGATDTQYF. The CDR3 DNA reads as TGCAGCGAGGGCCCGCTAGCGGGAGCCACAGATACGCAGTATTTT.

The chain carries TRBV5-1 and TRBJ2-5; D is undetermined. V was shortened by 4 bases and J by 3 bases, with 13 bases between the two germline ends. The germline CDR1 and CDR2 sequences are SGHRS and YFSETQ. CDR3 length equals 14 residues. Here the CDR3 DNA reads TGCGCCAGCAGCCTGACCGTTTCTGAAGAGACCCAGTACTTC. The encoded protein is CASSLTVSEETQYF.

V and J are TRBV28 and TRBJ1-1; D unclear. V lost 8 bases and J 6 bases, leaving 22 bases between the germline ends. The CDR3 consists of 15 residues. The V gene's germline CDR1 is MDHEN and CDR2 SYDVKM. The CDR3 DNA sequence: TGTGCCAGCGAAACGGCAGGCCTAGGAGGGTCTGAAGCTTTCTTT. This sequence encodes CASETAGLGGSEAFF.

The CDR3 nucleotides are TGTGCCAGCATGAGTGGCGGGAGAATCACAGATACGCAGTATTTT. Translating it yields CASMSGGRITDTQYF. The chain links TRBV6-5 to TRBJ2-3; TRBD2 aligns across 7 bases. This CDR3 is 15 amino acids long. J gave up 2 bases and V 7 bases, and 9 bases lay outside the gene matches. The germline gives CDR1 MNHEY, CDR2 SVGAGI.

The J gene is TRBJ1-4, the V gene TRBV18, with TRBD1 matching over 7 bases. This CDR3 contains 13 residues. The germline V gene encodes CDR1 KGHSH and CDR2 LQKENI. Germline trimming cut 3 bases from V and 7 bases from J; bases unmatched to any gene: 2. CDR3 protein: CASSPTGIEKLFF. CDR3 nucleotide sequence: TGTGCCAGCTCACCGACAGGGATTGAAAAACTGTTTTTT.

This chain uses TRBV9 with TRBJ2-7, with 7 bases lining up with TRBD1. The CDR3 is 16 amino acids. Unmatched junction bases numbered 17, after V lost 4 bases and J lost 7 bases. Germline V gene data show CDR1 as SGDLS and CDR2 as YYNGEE. The CDR3 DNA reads TGTGCCAGCAGCCCACAAACCGGACAGGCCACATCGGAGCAGTACTTC. Protein: CASSPQTGQATSEQYF.

The chain combines TRBV10-3 with TRBJ2-7; 8 nucleotides align to TRBD2. Germline-derived CDR1 and CDR2 are ENHRY and SYGVKD. The V and J ends lost 7 bases and 1 base, in that order; junction bases with no gene match: 6. The CDR3 length is 14 residues. The CDR3 DNA reads TGTGCCATCACCAGCGGGAGCCTATCCTACGAGCAGTACTTC. Protein: CAITSGSLSYEQYF.

This clone was observed a single time. The gene calls are TRBV18 and TRBJ2-7; no definite D call. The CDR3 has 16 amino acids. Trimming cost V 1 base and J 0 bases, with 13 bases left between them. Germline CDR1 reads KGHSH; CDR2 reads LQKENI. CDR3 sequence (DNA): TGTGCCAGCTCACCACGGGTAGGGATTAGCTCCTACGAGCAGTACTTC. Amino acid sequence: CASSPRVGISSYEQYF.

The V and J genes are TRBV11-3 and TRBJ2-2, with D uncertain. The V end lost 3 bases, the J end lost 7 bases, and 9 bases lay between the germline ends. Per the germline V gene, CDR1 is SGHNT and CDR2 is YENEEA. The length of the CDR3 is 13 residues. As DNA, the CDR3 is TGTGCCAGCAGCTTCACTCACAGCGGGGAGCTGTTTTTT. Amino acid sequence: CASSFTHSGELFF.

The V and J genes are TRBV9 and TRBJ2-7; tentatively, D is TRBD1 (5 bases). V lost 3 bases and J lost 6, with 13 bases in between. From germline, CDR1 is SGDLS and CDR2 YYNGEE. There are 13 residues in the CDR3. The CDR3 DNA reads as TGTGCCAGCAGCGCAGGGTGGTCTCCCGAGCAGTACTTC. It encodes CASSAGWSPEQYF.

The rearrangement joins TRBV19 to TRBJ2-5; D possibly corresponds to TRBD2 (5 bases). V dropped 5 bases and J dropped 5 bases, with 9 bases sitting between them. CDR3 length: 12 residues. Germline CDR1 reads LNHDA; CDR2 reads SQIVND (reference sequence). The CDR3 here is CASSPRGETQYF. Written as DNA, the CDR3 is TGTGCCAGTAGTCCACGCGGGGAGACCCAGTACTTC.